A selection of T cell receptor beta chains follows, all from one sample in a study of cytomegalovirus exposure and HLA in healthy donors. Libraries were prepared by immunoSEQ multiplex PCR; TCRdb keeps only in-frame clonotypes and omits some of them. The sample holds over 150,000 clones; 86% are singletons and the top ten take roughly 6%. The sample taken for sequencing was PBMCs. These receptors were obtained from a woman in her 30s in good health and CMV-seronegative. CDR3s include the opening cysteine and the closing phenylalanine or tryptophan. A D gene is named only where the DNA matches it firmly. Clone size is given for some rows only: seen once, a few or many times, or a class if the clone is expanded.

NA	few	TRBV27	TRBJ2-7	CASSPGLNEQYF	TGTGCCAGCAGTCCCGGACTAAACGAGCAGTACTTC
TRBD1	once	TRBV11-2	TRBJ1-2	CASSFPGQDAYGYTF	TGTGCCAGCAGCTTTCCGGGACAGGACGCTTATGGCTACACCTTC
TRBD1	NA	TRBV15	TRBJ1-4	CATSRAEGAEKLFF	TGTGCCACCAGCAGAGCCGAGGGGGCGGAAAAACTGTTTTTT
TRBD1	NA	TRBV29-1	TRBJ2-7	CSVGGDREHSYEQYF	TGCAGCGTGGGCGGGGACAGGGAGCACTCCTACGAGCAGTACTTC
NA	NA	TRBV6-1	TRBJ2-2	CASKTSIGGELFF	TGTGCCAGCAAAACATCTATAGGGGGGGAGCTGTTTTTT
NA	NA	TRBV19	TRBJ2-2	CASGFMAELFF	TGTGCCAGTGGATTCATGGCGGAGCTGTTTTTT
NA	few	TRBV19	TRBJ1-1	CASSIYDTEAFF	TGTGCCAGTAGTATTTACGACACTGAAGCTTTCTTT
NA	NA	TRBV5-1	TRBJ2-1	CASSPAGAGSYNEQFF	TGCGCCAGCAGCCCGGCGGGGGCGGGCTCCTACAATGAGCAGTTCTTC
TRBD1	NA	TRBV9	TRBJ1-4	CASSRRQGNEKLFF	TGTGCCAGCAGCCGAAGACAGGGTAATGAAAAACTGTTTTTT
TRBD2	NA	TRBV29-1	TRBJ2-5	CSVLKGLAGDWGQETQYF	TGCAGCGTTCTTAAAGGGCTAGCGGGAGACTGGGGCCAAGAGACCCAGTACTTC
NA	NA	TRBV28	TRBJ1-5	CASSLGIGSNQPQHF	TGTGCCAGCAGTTTAGGGATAGGGAGCAATCAGCCCCAGCATTTT
TRBD1	NA	TRBV10-2	TRBJ1-1	CASSESWTGRGVDTEAFF	TGCGCCAGCAGTGAGTCCTGGACAGGGAGAGGTGTGGACACTGAAGCTTTCTTT
NA	NA	TRBV20-1	TRBJ2-7	CSARSGYEQYF	TGCAGTGCTAGGAGTGGGTACGAGCAGTACTTC
NA	NA	TRBV19	TRBJ2-5	CASSIAGQETQYF	TGTGCCAGTAGTATAGCCGGGCAAGAGACCCAGTACTTC
TRBD1	NA	TRBV10-3	TRBJ2-7	CAISVFGTGLFDEQYF	TGTGCCATCAGTGTATTTGGGACAGGGCTGTTCGACGAGCAGTACTTC
NA	NA	TRBV12-2	TRBJ2-1	CASLEGILEFHSYNEQFF	TGTGCAAGTCTCGAGGGAATATTAGAATTCCACTCCTACAATGAGCAGTTCTTC
NA	NA	TRBV10-3	TRBJ1-5	CAISEMSGQPQHF	TGTGCCATCAGTGAGATGTCGGGTCAGCCCCAGCATTTT
NA	NA	TRBV29-1	TRBJ2-1	CSVAGGDSYNEQFF	TGCAGCGTTGCGGGCGGGGACTCCTACAATGAGCAGTTCTTC
NA	once	TRBV10-1	TRBJ2-2	CASSEHPSNTGELFF	TGCGCCAGCAGTGAGCACCCGTCGAACACCGGGGAGCTGTTTTTT
NA	NA	TRBV5-1	TRBJ1-2	CASSQTTGRSTSPYGYTF	TGCGCCAGCAGCCAGACGACAGGAAGGTCGACCTCCCCCTATGGCTACACCTTC
TRBD2	NA	TRBV7-2	TRBJ2-2	CASSWGLAGGTGELFF	TGTGCCAGCAGCTGGGGGCTAGCGGGGGGCACCGGGGAGCTGTTTTTT
NA	NA	TRBV6-6	TRBJ1-5	CASRELRDGGQPQHF	TGTGCCAGCAGAGAACTCCGGGACGGCGGGCAGCCCCAGCATTTT
NA	NA	TRBV12-5	TRBJ2-1	CASGLARYYNEQFF	TGTGCTAGTGGTTTGGCCAGGTACTACAATGAGCAGTTCTTC
NA	once	TRBV9	TRBJ1-2	CASSYHREEDYGYTF	TGTGCCAGCAGTTACCACAGGGAAGAAGACTATGGCTACACCTTC
NA	NA	TRBV2	TRBJ1-2	CASSDLANYGYTF	TGTGCCAGCAGTGACCTGGCGAACTATGGCTACACCTTC
NA	NA	TRBV10-2	TRBJ1-1	CASSDNRDAGEAFF	TGCGCCAGCAGTGATAACAGGGATGCGGGTGAAGCTTTCTTT
NA	NA	TRBV15	TRBJ2-5	CATSRDRSRQETQYF	TGTGCCACCAGCAGAGATCGTTCGCGACAAGAGACCCAGTACTTC